This T cell receptor beta chain was identified in a study of vaccination and CD4 T cells after COVID-19. Sequencing of the DNA from cultured CD4+ T cells was carried out with the Oncomine TCR Beta short-read assay. TCRdb analysed the PCR reads with MiXCR anew, one entry per CDR3 protein. In the table there are approximately 21,000 distinct CDR3 sequences, 60% of which are singletons. Treatment specified: 10-day PBMC culture with coronavirus spike peptide pools or control peptides (ViraFEST assay). There are 14 residues in the CDR3. Germline CDR1 is MNHNS and CDR2 is SASEGT. V lost 6 bases and J lost 0; bases outside the gene matches: 3. Concerning this clonotype itself: Its antigen is undetermined.

This sequence joins TRBV6-1 and TRBJ2-7; 9 nucleotides agree with TRBD2. The input for sequencing was CD4+ T cells from blood, cultured in vitro, taken after SARS-CoV-2 vaccination. This clonotype was obtained from a human donor who received a COVID-19 vaccine. CDR3 region: CASRTSGSSYEQYF. Here the CDR3 DNA reads TGTGCCAGCAGAACTAGCGGGTCCTCCTACGAGCAGTACTTC.